This T cell receptor beta chain was sequenced for a study of post-analysis software for immune sequencing data. V was clipped by 0 bases and J by 8 bases, with 14 bases between them. Germline lookup yields CDR1 SGHDT and CDR2 YYEEEE. The CDR3 length is 15 residues. Findings and limits, study-wide: Under F measure analysis, samples from one preparation batch co-clustered strongly. Four to six TRBV segments were more frequent in patients than controls; TRBV5-6, TRBV5-1 and TRBV20-1 belonged to this group. Multiple sclerosis was associated with a significant reduction in normalized Chao1 diversity relative to controls.

In regard to this clonotype: The target antigen is unknown.

Prepared TCR beta cDNA libraries contained unique molecular identifiers. It was from about 1 to 10 million T cells that some 500,000 cDNA molecules came. TCRdb processed the PCR reads anew with MiXCR; each CDR3 protein has one entry. This table has about 200,000 distinct CDR3 sequences, 29% appearing once. Source material: blood. The chain combines TRBV5-6 with TRBJ1-4; D is ambiguous. The receptor was derived from a girl between 2 and 17 years old with multiple sclerosis. This CDR3 is CASSLAKNGGEKLFF. CDR3 sequence (DNA): TGTGCCAGCAGCTTGGCCAAGAATGGAGGGGAAAAACTGTTTTTT. Full variable domain (outside the CDR3, taken from reference TRBV5-6 and TRBJ1-4): DAGVTQSPTHLIKTRGQQVTLRCSPKSGHDTVSWYQQALGQGPQFIFQYYEEEERQRGNFPDRFSGHQFPNYSSELNVNALLLGDSALYLCASSLAKNGGEKLFFGSGTQLSVL.